This TCR beta chain was obtained from a study of CD8 T cells in Susac syndrome (dated by TCRdb to the late 2010s). Background on the whole study: Repertoire sequencing was used to test whether CD8+ T cell activation and differentiation in Susac syndrome was antigen driven. CD8+ T cell repertoire clonality was compared between about a dozen healthy donors, around 14 Susac syndrome patients and approximately 15 multiple sclerosis patients. General study outcomes and caveats: The study acknowledged that relatively few individuals were included in the TCR sequencing and HLA analysis.

High-throughput TCR beta sequencing profiled peripheral blood CD8+ and CD4+ T cells from healthy donors, Susac syndrome patients and multiple sclerosis patients. The multiple sclerosis controls were treatment-naive patients whose relapsing-remitting disease, either stable or active, fulfilled the revised McDonald criteria. Bulk CD8+ and CD4+ T cells were purified by magnetic negative isolation, whereas CD8+ TEMRA cells were enriched by FACS. Blood was drawn into EDTA tubes, processed within 24 hours, and PBMCs were isolated by density gradient centrifugation. PBMCs intended for TCR sequencing were cryopreserved in liquid nitrogen and were subsequently thawed in a 37 degrees C water bath. The sorted or isolated CD4+, CD8+ and CD8+ TEMRA cells reached a purity of at least 90%. Reading the germline V gene gives CDR1 SGHRS and CDR2 YFSETQ. Trimmed from V: 0 bases; trimmed from J: 2 bases; junction bases lacking a gene match: 2. Including cysteine and phenylalanine, the CDR3 has 15 amino acids. The entry retains the CDR3 DNA only, 45 bases that are in frame from base 1.

A note on this clonotype: No cognate antigen has been identified for it. No quality values exist for individual bases; no much larger clone is one base distant.

RNA was extracted using the RNeasy kit, and 0.5 to 1 microgram was reverse transcribed with random hexamers. The immunoSEQ multiplex PCR assay, covering 54 Vbeta and 13 Jbeta segments, was used to amplify TCR beta CDR3 regions. PCR amplification bias was corrected by using a synthetic template baseline for primer optimization and computational correction. Under the source paper's analysis protocol: Reads were annotated to V, D and J genes according to IMGT and were analyzed with immunoSEQ Analyzer, with only productive sequences retained. Clonality was calculated as one minus the Shannon entropy normalized by log2 of the number of productive unique sequences. Public and private clones were assessed among the 100 most prevalent clones of each patient and control. Clones were defined as Susac-specific if absent from the healthy and MS cohorts, from approximately 1,100 published viral clones and from other ImmuneACCESS disease sequences. Clones were called with MiXCR by TCRdb after fastp trimmed the public reads at Q25, and only in-frame beta chains were retained. Identical CDR3 proteins give one entry, which carries the most common genes and DNA. These V and J calls originate from TCRdb's pipeline instead of the authors' own analysis. The sample profile shows some 76,000 distinct CDR3 sequences; roughly nine tenths of them were found once. The ten top clones hold 0.5% of the sample.

In this chain, TRBV5-1 is recombined with TRBJ2-5; TRBD2 aligns with 9 central bases. This receptor was obtained from a human donor with multiple sclerosis. Material: CD8+ T cells from PBMCs. This receptor has the CDR3 CASSLGLAVQETQYF. The bases read TGCGCCAGCAGCTTGGGACTAGCGGTTCAAGAGACCCAGTACTTC.